This T cell receptor beta chain was found in a study of T cell changes during pregnancy in multiple sclerosis. Sequencing used immunoSEQ multiplex PCR; TCRdb keeps in-frame clones, though not all of them. The sample yields about 97,000 clones, 75% to 95% seen once. Germline lookup yields CDR1 MNHEY and CDR2 SMNVEV (reference sequence). The CDR3 loop spans 17 amino acids. J was trimmed by 2 bases and V by 5 bases; bases with no gene match: 9. The origin of this receptor is a female donor in good health, enrolled as a control in a pregnancy study. The chain recombines TRBV27 with TRBJ1-6, with 7 bases that match TRBD1. The sample consisted of peripheral blood, taken in the second trimester of pregnancy. CDR3 amino acids: CASSRVGDSTYNSPLHF. The CDR3 DNA reads as TGTGCCAGCAGTAGGGTGGGGGACAGTACCTATAATTCACCCCTCCACTTT.